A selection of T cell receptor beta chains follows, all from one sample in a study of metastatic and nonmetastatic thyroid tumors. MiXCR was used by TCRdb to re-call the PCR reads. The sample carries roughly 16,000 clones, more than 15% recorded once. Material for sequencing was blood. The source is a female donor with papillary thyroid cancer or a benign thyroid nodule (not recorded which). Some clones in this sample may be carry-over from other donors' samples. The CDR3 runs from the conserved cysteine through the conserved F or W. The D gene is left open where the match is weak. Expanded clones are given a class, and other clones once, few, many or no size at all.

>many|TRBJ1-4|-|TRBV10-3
TGTGCCATCAGTGAGTCATCTGAAAAACTGTTTTTT
CAISESSEKLFF
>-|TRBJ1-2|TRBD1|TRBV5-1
TGCGCCAGCAGCCCCTTTACAGGGGGGTATGGCTACACCTTC
CASSPFTGGYGYTF
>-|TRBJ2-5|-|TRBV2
TGTGCCAGCAGCAACAGGGGAGGGGAAGAGACCCAGTACTTC
CASSNRGGEETQYF
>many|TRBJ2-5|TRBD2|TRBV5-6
TGTGCCAGCAGCCAAGGAGGGGCGGGAGTAGGACAAGAGACCCAGTACTTC
CASSQGGAGVGQETQYF
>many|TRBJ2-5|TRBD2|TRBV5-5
TGTGCCAGCAGCCCCCCGGGACTGCGGGGGAGGGAGACCCAGTACTTC
CASSPPGLRGRETQYF
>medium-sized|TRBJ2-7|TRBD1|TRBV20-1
TGCAGTGCTAGAGTTGGACAGGGAAGCTACGAGCAGTACTTC
CSARVGQGSYEQYF
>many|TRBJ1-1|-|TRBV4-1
TGCGCCAGCAGCCAACCGGTCTTAAGGGACACTGAAGCTTTCTTT
CASSQPVLRDTEAFF
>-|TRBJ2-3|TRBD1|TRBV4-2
TGTGCCAGCAGCCCCGGCCTGGACAGGGGGCTGGCAGATACGCAGTATTTT
CASSPGLDRGLADTQYF
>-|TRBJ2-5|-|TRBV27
TGTGCCAGCAGTCCCTCCCCCGGGACATACCAAGAGACCCAGTACTTC
CASSPSPGTYQETQYF
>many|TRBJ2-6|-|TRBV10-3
TGTGCCATCAGTGACAGCTCTGGGGCCAACGTCCTGACTTTC
CAISDSSGANVLTF
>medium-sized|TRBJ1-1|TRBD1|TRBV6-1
TGTGCCAGCAGGAAGGGACAGGCGAACACTGAAGCTTTCTTT
CASRKGQANTEAFF
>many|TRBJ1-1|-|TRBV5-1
TGCGCCAGCAGCTTGGCCAACATGAACACTGAAGCTTTCTTT
CASSLANMNTEAFF
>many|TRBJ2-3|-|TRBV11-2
TGTGCCAGCAGCTTAGGGTGGAGGGCAGGTGAGGGAGATACGCAGTATTTT
CASSLGWRAGEGDTQYF
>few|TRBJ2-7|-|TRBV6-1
TGTGCCAGCAGTCGCAGGGGGGGGAGCTACTACGAGCAGTACTTC
CASSRRGGSYYEQYF
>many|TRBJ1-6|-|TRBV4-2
TGTGCCAGCAGCGGGGGGGAGGGTTCAGTACCCTATAATTCACCCCTCCACTTT
CASSGGEGSVPYNSPLHF
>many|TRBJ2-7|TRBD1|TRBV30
TGTGCCTGGAGTCCGGGACAGCACTACGAGCAGTACTTC
CAWSPGQHYEQYF
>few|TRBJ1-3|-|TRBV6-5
TGTGCCAGCACTTCTGGGGGGATGGAGGGAAACACCATATATTTT
CASTSGGMEGNTIYF
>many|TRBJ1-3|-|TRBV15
TGTGCCACCGGCACAGAGAACTCTGGAAACACCATATATTTT
CATGTENSGNTIYF
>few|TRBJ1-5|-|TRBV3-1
TGTGCCAGCAGTCAAGGGAAGGGTCAGCCCCAGCATTTT
CASSQGKGQPQHF
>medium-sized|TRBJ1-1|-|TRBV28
TGTGCCAGCAGTTTATCCGGACAGAGCACTGAAGCTTTCTTT
CASSLSGQSTEAFF
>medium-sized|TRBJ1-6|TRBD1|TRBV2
TGTGCCAGCAGCGTGGACAGGGTGGGTAATTCACCCCTCCACTTT
CASSVDRVGNSPLHF
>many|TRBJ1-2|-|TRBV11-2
TGTGCCAGCAGCTTAGTTGGGGGGCTCTATGGCTACACCTTC
CASSLVGGLYGYTF
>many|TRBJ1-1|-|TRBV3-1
TGTGCCAGCAGCCCGCCCATGGGGAACACTGAAGCTTTCTTT
CASSPPMGNTEAFF
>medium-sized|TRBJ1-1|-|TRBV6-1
TGTGCCAGCAGTAAACACAGGGCACAATGGGCTTTCTTT
CASSKHRAQWAFF
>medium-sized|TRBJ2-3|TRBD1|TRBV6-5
TGTGCCAGCAGTTACGGGACAGGGGACACAGATACGCAGTATTTT
CASSYGTGDTDTQYF
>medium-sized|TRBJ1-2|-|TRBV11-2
TGTGCCAGCAGCTCTAGCCAGACCTATGGCTACACCTTC
CASSSSQTYGYTF
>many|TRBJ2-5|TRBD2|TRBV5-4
TGTGCCAGCAGCTATAGCGGGAGGTTCAAAGAGACCCAGTACTTC
CASSYSGRFKETQYF
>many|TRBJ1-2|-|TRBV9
TGTGCCAGCAGCGTAGGGCGGGGAGGAAACTATGGCTACACCTTC
CASSVGRGGNYGYTF
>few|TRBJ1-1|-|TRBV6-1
TGTGCCAGCCGACGGGAACACGGGAACACTGAAGCTATCTTT
CASRREHGNTEAIF
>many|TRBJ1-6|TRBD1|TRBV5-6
TGTGCCAGCAGACCCGGGACAGCCTATAATTCACCCCTCCACTTT
CASRPGTAYNSPLHF
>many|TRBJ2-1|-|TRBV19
TGTGCCAGTAACGGGGGATCTTACAATGAGCAGTTCTTC
CASNGGSYNEQFF
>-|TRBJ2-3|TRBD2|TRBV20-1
TGCAGTGCTCCTAGGACTAGCGGGGGCACAGATACGCAGTATTTT
CSAPRTSGGTDTQYF
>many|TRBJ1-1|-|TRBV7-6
TGTGCCAGCAGCTTAGCGCTAGGGGGTGAAGCTTTCTTT
CASSLALGGEAFF
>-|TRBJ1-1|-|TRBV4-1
TGCGCCAGCAGCCAGAACCATCGGGGTCGCTTGAACACTGAAGCTTTCTTT
CASSQNHRGRLNTEAFF
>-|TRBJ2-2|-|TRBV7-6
TGTGCCAGCGCCTCGGGACGGAACACCGGGGAGCTGTTTTTT
CASASGRNTGELFF
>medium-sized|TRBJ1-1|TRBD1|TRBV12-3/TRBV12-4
TGTGCCAGCAGTTTCAGGGGGAATACTGAAGCTTTCTTT
CASSFRGNTEAFF
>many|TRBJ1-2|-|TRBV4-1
TGCGCCAGCAGCCAAGTTCAGGGGACACCATTATCCGCTAACTATGGCTACACCTTC
CASSQVQGTPLSANYGYTF
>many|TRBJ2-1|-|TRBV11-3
TGTGCCAGCAGCTTTAAGCTGCGATCCGAGCAGTTCTTC
CASSFKLRSEQFF
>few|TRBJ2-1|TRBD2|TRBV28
TGTGCCAGCAGTGTAACTGGGACTAGCGGGAGGTTTGAGCAGTTCTTC
CASSVTGTSGRFEQFF
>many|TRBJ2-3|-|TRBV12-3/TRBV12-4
TGTGCCAGCAGGCGAACAGATACGCAGTATTTT
CASRRTDTQYF
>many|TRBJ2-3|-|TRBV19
TGTGCCAGTAGTATAAATTCCCACTTTGCAGATACGCAGTATTTT
CASSINSHFADTQYF
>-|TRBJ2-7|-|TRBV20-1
TGCAGTGCTCCCGGGACATTATACACCGAGCAGTACTTC
CSAPGTLYTEQYF
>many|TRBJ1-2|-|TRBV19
TGTGCCAGTAGTAGGACCATTGGGTCCGGTGGCTACACCTTC
CASSRTIGSGGYTF
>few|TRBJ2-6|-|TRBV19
TGTGCCAGTCACCATACCTCTGGGGCCAACGTCCTGACTTTC
CASHHTSGANVLTF
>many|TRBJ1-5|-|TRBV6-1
TGTGCCAGCACCCGGGAGGTCAGGAATCAGCCCCAGCATTTT
CASTREVRNQPQHF
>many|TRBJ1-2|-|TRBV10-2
TGCGCCAGCAGCTACCCAGCGGGGGACGGCTACACCTTC
CASSYPAGDGYTF
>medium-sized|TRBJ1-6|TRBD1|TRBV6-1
TGTGCCAGCAGTTCCGTGGGACAGGGGAATTCACCCCTCCACTTT
CASSSVGQGNSPLHF
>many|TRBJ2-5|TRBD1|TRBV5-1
TGCGCCAGCAGCTCTGACAGGGTGGGCCAAGAGACCCAGTACTTC
CASSSDRVGQETQYF
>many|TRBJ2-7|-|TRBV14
TGTGCCAGTACCCAGGGGAGGCACTCCTACGAGCAGTACTTC
CASTQGRHSYEQYF
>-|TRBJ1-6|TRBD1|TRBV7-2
TGTGCCAGCAGCTTAGAAGGGGGCAATTCACCCCTCCACTTT
CASSLEGGNSPLHF
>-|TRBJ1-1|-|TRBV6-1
TGTGCCAGCAGTGAAGCAGCCGGGTGGGGCACTGAAGCTTTCTTT
CASSEAAGWGTEAFF
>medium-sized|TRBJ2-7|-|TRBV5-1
TGCGCCAGCAGCTTGGGTGACTACTCCTACGAGCAGTACTTC
CASSLGDYSYEQYF